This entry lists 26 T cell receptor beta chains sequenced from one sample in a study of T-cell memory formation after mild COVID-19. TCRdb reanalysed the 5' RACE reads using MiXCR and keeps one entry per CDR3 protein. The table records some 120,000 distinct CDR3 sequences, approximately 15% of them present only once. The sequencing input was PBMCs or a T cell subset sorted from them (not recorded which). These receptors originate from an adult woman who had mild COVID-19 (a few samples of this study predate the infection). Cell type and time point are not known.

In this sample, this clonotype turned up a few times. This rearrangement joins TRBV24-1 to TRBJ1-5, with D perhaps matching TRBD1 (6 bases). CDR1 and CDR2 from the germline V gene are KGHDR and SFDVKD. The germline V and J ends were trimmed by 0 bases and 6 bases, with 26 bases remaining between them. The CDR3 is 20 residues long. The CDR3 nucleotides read TGTGCCACCAGTGATTTGCCTAGAACCCTTACAGGGAGGCGAGGTCAGCCCCAGCATTTT. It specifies CATSDLPRTLTGRRGQPQHF.

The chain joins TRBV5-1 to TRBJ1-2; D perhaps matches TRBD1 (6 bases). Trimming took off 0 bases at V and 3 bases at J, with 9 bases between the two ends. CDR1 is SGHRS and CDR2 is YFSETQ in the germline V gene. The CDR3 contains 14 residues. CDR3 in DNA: TGCGCCAGCAGCTTGGAGACAGGAGACTATGGCTACACCTTC. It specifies CASSLETGDYGYTF. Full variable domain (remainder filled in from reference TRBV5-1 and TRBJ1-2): KAGVTQTPRYLIKTRGQQVTLSCSPISGHRSVSWYQQTPGQGLQFLFEYFSETQRNKGNFPGRFSGRQFSNSRSEMNVSTLELGDSALYLCASSLETGDYGYTFGSGTRLTVV.

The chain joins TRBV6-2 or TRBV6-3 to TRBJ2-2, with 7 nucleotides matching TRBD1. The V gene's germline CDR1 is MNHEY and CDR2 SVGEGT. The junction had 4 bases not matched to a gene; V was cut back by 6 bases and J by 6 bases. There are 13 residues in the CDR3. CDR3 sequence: CASREQGPGELFF. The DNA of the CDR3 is TGTGCCAGCAGAGAACAGGGGCCCGGGGAGCTGTTTTTT.

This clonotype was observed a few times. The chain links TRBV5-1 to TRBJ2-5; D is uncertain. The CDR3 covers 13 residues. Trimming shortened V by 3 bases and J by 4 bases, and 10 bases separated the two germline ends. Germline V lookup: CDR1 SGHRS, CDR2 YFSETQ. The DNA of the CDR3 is TGCGCCAGCAGCTCGGACGTCCGAGAGACCCAGTACTTC. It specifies CASSSDVRETQYF.

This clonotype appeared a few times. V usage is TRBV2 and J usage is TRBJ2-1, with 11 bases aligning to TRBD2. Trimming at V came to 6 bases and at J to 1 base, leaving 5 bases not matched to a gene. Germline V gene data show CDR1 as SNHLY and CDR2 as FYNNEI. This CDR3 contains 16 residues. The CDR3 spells CASSRGLAVSYNEQFF. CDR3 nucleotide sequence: TGTGCCAGCAGCAGGGGACTAGCGGTGTCCTACAATGAGCAGTTCTTC.

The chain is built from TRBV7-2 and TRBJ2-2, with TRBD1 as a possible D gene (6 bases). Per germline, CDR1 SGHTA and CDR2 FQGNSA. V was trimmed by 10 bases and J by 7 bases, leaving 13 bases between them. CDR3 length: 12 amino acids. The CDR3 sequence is CANLLGGGELFF. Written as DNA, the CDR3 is TGTGCCAATTTACTAGGGGGCGGGGAGCTGTTTTTT. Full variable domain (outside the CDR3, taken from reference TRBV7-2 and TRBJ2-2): GAGVSQSPSNKVTEKGKDVELRCDPISGHTALYWYRQSLGQGLEFLIYFQGNSAPDKSGLPSDRFSAERTGGSVSTLTIQRTQQEDSAVYLCANLLGGGELFFGEGSRLTVL.

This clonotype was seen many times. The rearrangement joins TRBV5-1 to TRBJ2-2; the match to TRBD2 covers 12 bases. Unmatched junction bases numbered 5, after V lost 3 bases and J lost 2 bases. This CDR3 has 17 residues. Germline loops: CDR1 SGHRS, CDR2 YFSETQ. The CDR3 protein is CASSSRTSGTNTGELFF. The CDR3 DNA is TGCGCCAGCAGCTCTAGGACTAGCGGGACAAACACCGGGGAGCTGTTTTTT.

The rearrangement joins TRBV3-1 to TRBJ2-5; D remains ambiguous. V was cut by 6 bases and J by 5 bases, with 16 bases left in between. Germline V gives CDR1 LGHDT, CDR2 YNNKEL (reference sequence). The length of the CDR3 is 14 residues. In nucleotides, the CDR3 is TGTGCCAGCAGTCCGACGGAACTCGGGGAGACCCAGTACTTC. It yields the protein CASSPTELGETQYF.

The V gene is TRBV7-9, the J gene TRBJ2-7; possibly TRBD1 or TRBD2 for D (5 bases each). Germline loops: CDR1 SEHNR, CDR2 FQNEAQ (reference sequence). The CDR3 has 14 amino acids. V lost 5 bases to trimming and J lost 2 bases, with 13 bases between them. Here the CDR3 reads CASSEGDPAYEQYF. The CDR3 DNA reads TGTGCCAGCAGCGAAGGGGACCCGGCCTACGAGCAGTACTTC. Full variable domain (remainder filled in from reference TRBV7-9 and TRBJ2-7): DTGVSQNPRHKITKRGQNVTFRCDPISEHNRLYWYRQTLGQGPEFLTYFQNEAQLEKSRLLSDRFSAERPKGSFSTLEIQRTEQGDSAMYLCASSEGDPAYEQYFGPGTRLTVT.

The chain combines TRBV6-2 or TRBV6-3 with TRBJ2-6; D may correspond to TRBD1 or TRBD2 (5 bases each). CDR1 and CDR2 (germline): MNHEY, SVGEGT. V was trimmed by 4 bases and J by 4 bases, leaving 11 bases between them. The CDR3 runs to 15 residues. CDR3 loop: CASSSAGAGANVLTF. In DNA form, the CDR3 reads TGTGCCAGCAGTTCTGCCGGGGCCGGGGCCAACGTCCTGACTTTC.

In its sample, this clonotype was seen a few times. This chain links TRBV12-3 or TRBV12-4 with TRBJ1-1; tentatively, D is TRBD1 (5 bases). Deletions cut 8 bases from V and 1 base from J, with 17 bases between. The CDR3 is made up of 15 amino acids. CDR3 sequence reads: CASGIYGTGNTEAFF. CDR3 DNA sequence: TGTGCCAGCGGGATCTACGGCACAGGGAACACTGAAGCTTTCTTT.

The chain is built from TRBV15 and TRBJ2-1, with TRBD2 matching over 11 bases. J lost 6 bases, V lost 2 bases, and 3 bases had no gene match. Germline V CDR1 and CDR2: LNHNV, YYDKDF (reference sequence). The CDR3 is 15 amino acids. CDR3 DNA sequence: TGTGCCACCAGCAGAATCGGGACTAGCGGCAATGAGCAGTTCTTC. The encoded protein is CATSRIGTSGNEQFF.

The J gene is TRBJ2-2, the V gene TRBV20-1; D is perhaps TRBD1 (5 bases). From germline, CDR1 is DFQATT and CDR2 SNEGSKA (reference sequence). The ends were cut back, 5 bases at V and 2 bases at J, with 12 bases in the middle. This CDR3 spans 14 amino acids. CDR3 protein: CSAFQDRNTGELFF. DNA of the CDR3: TGCAGTGCTTTCCAAGACAGAAACACCGGGGAGCTGTTTTTT.

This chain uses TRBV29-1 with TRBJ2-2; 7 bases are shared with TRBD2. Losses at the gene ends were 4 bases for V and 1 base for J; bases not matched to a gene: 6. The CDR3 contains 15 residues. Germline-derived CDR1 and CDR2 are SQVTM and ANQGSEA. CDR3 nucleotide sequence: TGCAGCGTTGTTCCTAGCGGTGAGAACACCGGGGAGCTGTTTTTT. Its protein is CSVVPSGENTGELFF.

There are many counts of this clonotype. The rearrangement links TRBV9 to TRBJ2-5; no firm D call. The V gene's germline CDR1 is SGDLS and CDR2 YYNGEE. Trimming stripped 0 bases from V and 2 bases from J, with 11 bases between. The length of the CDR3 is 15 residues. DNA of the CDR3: TGTGCCAGCAGCGTAGGGACGATCGTACAAGAGACCCAGTACTTC. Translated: CASSVGTIVQETQYF.

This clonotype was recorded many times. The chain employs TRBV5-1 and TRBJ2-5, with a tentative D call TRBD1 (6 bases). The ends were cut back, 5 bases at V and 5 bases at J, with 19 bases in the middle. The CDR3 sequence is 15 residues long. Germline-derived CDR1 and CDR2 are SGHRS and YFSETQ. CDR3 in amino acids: CASRGLTGYEETQYF. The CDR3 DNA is TGCGCCAGCAGAGGTTTAACAGGGTATGAGGAGACCCAGTACTTC.

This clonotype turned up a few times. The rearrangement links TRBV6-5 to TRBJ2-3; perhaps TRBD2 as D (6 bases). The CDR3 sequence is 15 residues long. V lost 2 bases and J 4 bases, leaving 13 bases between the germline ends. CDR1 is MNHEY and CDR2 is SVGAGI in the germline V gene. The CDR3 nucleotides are TGTGCCAGCAGTTACGGGACTGCGCGTTCAGATACGCAGTATTTT. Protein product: CASSYGTARSDTQYF.

DNA of the CDR3: TGTGCCAGCAGTATCCGGCCCCATGGAGAAAAACTGTTTTTT. It specifies CASSIRPHGEKLFF. J is TRBJ1-4 and V is TRBV6-5; no clear D gene. CDR1 and CDR2 from the germline V gene are MNHEY and SVGAGI. CDR3 size: 14 residues. Trimming took off 5 bases at V and 8 bases at J, with 15 bases between the two ends.

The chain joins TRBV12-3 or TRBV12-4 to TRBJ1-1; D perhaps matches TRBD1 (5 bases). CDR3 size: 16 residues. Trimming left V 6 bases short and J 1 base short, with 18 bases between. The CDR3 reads CASSVATGGGNTEAFF. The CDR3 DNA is TGTGCCAGCAGCGTGGCAACGGGCGGGGGGAACACTGAAGCTTTCTTT.

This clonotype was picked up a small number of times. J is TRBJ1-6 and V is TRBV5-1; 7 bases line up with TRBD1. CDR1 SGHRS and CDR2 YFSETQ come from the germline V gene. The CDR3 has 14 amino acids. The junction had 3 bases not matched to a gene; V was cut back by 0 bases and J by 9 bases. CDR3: CASSLGQGRSPLHF. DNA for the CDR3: TGCGCCAGCAGCTTGGGACAGGGACGTTCACCCCTCCACTTT.

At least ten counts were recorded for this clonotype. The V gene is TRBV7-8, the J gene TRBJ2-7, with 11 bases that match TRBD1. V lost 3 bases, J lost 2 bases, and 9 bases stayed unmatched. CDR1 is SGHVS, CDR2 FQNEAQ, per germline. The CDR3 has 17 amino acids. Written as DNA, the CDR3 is TGTGCCAGCAGCTTGGACAGGGGGCCCATAGGGGCCTACGAGCAGTACTTC. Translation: CASSLDRGPIGAYEQYF.

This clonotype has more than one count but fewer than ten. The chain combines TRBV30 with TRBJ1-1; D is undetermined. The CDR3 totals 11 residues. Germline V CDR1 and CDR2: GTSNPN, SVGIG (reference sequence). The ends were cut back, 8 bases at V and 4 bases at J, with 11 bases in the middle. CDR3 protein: CANRGPTEAFF. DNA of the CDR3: TGTGCCAATCGGGGTCCCACTGAAGCTTTCTTT.

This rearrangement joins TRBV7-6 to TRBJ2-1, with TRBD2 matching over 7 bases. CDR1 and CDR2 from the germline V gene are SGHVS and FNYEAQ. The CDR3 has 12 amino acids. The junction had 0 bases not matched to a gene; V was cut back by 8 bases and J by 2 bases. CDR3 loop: CASRGAYNEQFF. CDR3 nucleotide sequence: TGTGCCAGCCGGGGGGCCTACAATGAGCAGTTCTTC.

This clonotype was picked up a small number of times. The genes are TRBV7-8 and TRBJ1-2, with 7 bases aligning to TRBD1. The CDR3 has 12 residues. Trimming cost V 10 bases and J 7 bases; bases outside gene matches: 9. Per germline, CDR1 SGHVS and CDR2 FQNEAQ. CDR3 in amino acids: CATLGQLPGYTF. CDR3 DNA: TGTGCCACTTTGGGACAGTTGCCTGGCTACACCTTC.

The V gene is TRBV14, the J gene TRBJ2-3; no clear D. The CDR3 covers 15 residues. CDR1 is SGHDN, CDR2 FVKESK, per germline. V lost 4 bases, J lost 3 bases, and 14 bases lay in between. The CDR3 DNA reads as TGTGCCAGCAGCCGCCGAACACAGATTACAGATACGCAGTATTTT. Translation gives CASSRRTQITDTQYF.

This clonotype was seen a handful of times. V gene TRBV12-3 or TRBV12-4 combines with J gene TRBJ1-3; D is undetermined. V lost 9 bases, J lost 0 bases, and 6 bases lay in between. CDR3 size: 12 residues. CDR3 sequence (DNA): TGTGCCAGTAGGTCCTCTGGAAACACCATATATTTT. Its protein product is CASRSSGNTIYF.